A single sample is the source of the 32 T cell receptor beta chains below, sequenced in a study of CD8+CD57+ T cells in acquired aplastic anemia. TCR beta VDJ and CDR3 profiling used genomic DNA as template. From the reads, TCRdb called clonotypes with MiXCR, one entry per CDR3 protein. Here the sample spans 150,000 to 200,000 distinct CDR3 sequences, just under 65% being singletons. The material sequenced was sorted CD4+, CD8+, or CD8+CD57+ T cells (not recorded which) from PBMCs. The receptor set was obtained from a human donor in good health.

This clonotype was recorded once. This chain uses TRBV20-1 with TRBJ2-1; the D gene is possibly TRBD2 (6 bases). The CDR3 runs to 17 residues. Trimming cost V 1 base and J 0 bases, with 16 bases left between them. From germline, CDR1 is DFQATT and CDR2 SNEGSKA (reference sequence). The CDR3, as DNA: TGCAGTGCTAGAGTGGGCCTCCAGACTAGCTCCTACAATGAGCAGTTCTTC. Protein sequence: CSARVGLQTSSYNEQFF.

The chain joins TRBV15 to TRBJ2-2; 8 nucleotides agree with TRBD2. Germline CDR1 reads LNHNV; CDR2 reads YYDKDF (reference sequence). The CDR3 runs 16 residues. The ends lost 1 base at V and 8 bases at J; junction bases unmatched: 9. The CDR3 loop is CATSRGGRTYQGELFF. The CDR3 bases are TGTGCCACCAGCAGAGGCGGGAGGACCTACCAGGGGGAGCTGTTTTTT.

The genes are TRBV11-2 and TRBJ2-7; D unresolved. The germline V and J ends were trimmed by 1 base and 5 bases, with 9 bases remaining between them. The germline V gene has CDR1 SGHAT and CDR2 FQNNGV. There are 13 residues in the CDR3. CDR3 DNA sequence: TGTGCCAGCAGCTTAGGTGGAGCCCACGAGCAGTACTTC. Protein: CASSLGGAHEQYF.

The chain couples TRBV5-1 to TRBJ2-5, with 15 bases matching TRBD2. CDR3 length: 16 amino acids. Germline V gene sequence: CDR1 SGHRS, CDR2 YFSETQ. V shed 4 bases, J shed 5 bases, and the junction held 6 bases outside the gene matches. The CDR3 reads CASSLGTSGGWETQYF. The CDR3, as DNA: TGCGCCAGCAGCCTCGGGACTAGCGGGGGGTGGGAGACCCAGTACTTC.

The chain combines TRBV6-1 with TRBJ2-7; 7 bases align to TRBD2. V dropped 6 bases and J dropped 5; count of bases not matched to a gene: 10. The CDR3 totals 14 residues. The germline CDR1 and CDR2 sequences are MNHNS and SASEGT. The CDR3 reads CASSQGPGRDEQYF. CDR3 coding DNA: TGTGCCAGCAGCCAAGGACCGGGGAGGGACGAGCAGTACTTC.

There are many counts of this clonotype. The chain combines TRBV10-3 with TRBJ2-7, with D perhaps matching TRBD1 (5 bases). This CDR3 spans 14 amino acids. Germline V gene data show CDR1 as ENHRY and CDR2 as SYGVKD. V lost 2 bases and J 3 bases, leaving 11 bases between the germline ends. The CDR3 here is CAISEGQGGYEQYF. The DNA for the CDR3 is TGTGCCATCAGTGAGGGGCAGGGCGGCTACGAGCAGTACTTC.

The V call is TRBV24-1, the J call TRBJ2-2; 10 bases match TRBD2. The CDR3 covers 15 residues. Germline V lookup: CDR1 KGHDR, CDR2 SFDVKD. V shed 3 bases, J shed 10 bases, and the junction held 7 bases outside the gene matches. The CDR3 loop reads CATSDAVAGGEELFF. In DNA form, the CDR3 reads TGTGCCACCAGTGATGCCGTAGCGGGAGGCGAGGAGCTGTTTTTT.

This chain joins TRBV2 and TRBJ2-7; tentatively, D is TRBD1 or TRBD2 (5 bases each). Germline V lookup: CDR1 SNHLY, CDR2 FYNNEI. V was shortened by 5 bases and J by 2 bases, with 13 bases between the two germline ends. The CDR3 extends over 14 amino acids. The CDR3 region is CASSPIGTTYEQYF. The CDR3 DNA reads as TGTGCCAGCAGTCCCATAGGGACCACCTACGAGCAGTACTTC.

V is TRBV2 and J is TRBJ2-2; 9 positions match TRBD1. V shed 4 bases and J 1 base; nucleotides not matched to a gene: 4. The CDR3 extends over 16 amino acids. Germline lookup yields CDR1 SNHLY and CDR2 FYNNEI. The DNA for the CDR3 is TGTGCCAGCAGTGCACAGGGGGCTAAGAACACCGGGGAGCTGTTTTTT. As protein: CASSAQGAKNTGELFF.

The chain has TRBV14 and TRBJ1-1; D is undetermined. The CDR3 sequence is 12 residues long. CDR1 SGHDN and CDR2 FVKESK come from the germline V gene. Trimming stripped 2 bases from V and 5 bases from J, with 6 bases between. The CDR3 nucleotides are TGTGCCAGCAGCCAATGGGGAACTGAAGCTTTCTTT. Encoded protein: CASSQWGTEAFF.

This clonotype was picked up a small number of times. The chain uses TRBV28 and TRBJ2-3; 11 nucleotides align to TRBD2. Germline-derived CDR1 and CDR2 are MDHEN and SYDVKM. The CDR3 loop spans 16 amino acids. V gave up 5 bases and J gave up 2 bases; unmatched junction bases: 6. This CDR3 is CASSPATSGVTDTQYF. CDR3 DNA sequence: TGTGCCAGCAGTCCAGCGACTAGCGGGGTCACAGATACGCAGTATTTT.

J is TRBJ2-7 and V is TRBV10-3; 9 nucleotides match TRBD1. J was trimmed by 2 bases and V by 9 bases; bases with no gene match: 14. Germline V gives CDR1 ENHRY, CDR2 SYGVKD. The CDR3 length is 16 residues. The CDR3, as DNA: TGTGCCATTTCCATTTTCCCGGGACAGGGAACCTACGAGCAGTACTTC. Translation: CAISIFPGQGTYEQYF.

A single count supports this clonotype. Written as DNA, the CDR3 is TGCAGTGCTCAAGGGACTACGGGTTCGATGGCGTACGAGCAGTACTTC. This codes for CSAQGTTGSMAYEQYF. The genes are TRBV20-1 and TRBJ2-7; 7 bases are a match to TRBD2. The J segment lost 4 bases and the V segment lost 5 bases, leaving 17 bases of the junction unmatched. The V gene's germline CDR1 is DFQATT and CDR2 SNEGSKA (reference sequence). The CDR3 consists of 16 residues.

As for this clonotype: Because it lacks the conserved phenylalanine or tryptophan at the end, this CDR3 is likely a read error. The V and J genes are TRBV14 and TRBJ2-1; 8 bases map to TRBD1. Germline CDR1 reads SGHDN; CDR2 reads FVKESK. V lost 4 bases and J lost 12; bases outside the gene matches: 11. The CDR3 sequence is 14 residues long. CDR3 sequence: CASSLYGQGKRQFS. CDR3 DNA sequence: TGTGCCAGCAGCCTATACGGACAGGGAAAGAGGCAGTTCTCC.

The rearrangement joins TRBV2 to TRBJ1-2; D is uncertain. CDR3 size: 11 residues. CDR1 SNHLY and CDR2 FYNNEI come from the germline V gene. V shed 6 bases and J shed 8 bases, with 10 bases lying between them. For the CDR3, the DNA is TGTGCCAGCAGGCTCAATCCCGGCTACACCTTC. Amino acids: CASRLNPGYTF. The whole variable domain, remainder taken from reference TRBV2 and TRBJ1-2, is EPEVTQTPSHQVTQMGQEVILRCVPISNHLYFYWYRQILGQKVEFLVSFYNNEISEKSEIFDDQFSVERPDGSNFTLKIRSTKLEDSAMYFCASRLNPGYTFGSGTRLTVV.

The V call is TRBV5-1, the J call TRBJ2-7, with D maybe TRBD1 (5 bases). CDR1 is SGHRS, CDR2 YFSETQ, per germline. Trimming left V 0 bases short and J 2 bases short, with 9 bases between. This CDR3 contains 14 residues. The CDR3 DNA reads TGCGCCAGCAGCTTGGTCATAGGGGCCTACGAGCAGTACTTC. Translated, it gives CASSLVIGAYEQYF. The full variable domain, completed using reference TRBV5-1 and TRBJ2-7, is KAGVTQTPRYLIKTRGQQVTLSCSPISGHRSVSWYQQTPGQGLQFLFEYFSETQRNKGNFPGRFSGRQFSNSRSEMNVSTLELGDSALYLCASSLVIGAYEQYFGPGTRLTVT.

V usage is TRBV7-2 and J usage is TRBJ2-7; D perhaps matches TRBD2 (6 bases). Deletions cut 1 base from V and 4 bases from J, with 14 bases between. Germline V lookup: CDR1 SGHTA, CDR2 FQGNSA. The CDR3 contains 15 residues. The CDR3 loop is CASSLDPGVGYEQYF. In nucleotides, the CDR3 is TGTGCCAGCAGCTTAGATCCGGGGGTGGGGTACGAGCAGTACTTC.

For the CDR3, the DNA is TGTGCCACCAGCACCTCCTTTCGGACAGGGAACACCGGGGAGCTGTTTTTT. It is translated as CATSTSFRTGNTGELFF. The V call is TRBV15, the J call TRBJ2-2; 7 nucleotides line up with TRBD1. With 4 bases clipped from V and 1 base from J, the junction kept 9 bases outside the gene matches. Looked up from germline, CDR1 is LNHNV and CDR2 is YYDKDF (reference sequence). This CDR3 has 17 residues. Full variable domain (missing parts from reference TRBV15 and TRBJ2-2): DAMVIQNPRYQVTQFGKPVTLSCSQTLNHNVMYWYQQKSSQAPKLLFHYYDKDFNNEADTPDNFQSRRPNTSFCFLDIRSPGLGDTAMYLCATSTSFRTGNTGELFFGEGSRLTVL.

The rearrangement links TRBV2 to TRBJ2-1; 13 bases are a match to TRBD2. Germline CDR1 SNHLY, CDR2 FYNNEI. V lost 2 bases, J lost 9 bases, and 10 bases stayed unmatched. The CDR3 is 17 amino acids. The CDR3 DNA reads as TGTGCCAGCAGTGAAAGACTAGCGGGAGGCTGGCCAGGTGAGCAGTTCTTC. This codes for CASSERLAGGWPGEQFF.

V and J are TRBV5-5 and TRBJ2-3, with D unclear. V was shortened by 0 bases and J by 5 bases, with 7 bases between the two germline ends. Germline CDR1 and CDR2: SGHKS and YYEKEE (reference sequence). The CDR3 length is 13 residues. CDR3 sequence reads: CASSLVAVDTQYF. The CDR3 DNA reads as TGTGCCAGCAGCTTGGTGGCAGTAGATACGCAGTATTTT.

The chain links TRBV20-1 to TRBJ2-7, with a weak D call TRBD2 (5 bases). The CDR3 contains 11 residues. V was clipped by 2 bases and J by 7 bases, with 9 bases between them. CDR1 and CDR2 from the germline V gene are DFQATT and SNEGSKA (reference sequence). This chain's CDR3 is CSARKRGEQYF. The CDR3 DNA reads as TGCAGTGCTAGAAAACGAGGGGAGCAGTACTTC.

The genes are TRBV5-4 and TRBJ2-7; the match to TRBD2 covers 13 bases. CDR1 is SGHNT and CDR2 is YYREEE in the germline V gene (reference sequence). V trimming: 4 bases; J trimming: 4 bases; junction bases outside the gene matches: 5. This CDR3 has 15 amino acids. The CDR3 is CASSPTSGGDYEQYF. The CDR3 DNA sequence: TGTGCCAGCAGCCCCACTAGCGGGGGGGATTACGAGCAGTACTTC.

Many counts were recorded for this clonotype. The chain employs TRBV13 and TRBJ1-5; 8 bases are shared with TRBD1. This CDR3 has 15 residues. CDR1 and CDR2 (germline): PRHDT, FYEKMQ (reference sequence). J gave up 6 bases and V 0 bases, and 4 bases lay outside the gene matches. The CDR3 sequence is CASSLGRGLRQPQHF. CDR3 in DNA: TGTGCCAGCAGCTTAGGCAGGGGGCTCCGTCAGCCCCAGCATTTT.

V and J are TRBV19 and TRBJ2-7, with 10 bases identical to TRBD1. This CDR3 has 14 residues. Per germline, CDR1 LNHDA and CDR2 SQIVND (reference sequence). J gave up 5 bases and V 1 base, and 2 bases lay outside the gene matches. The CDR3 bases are TGTGCCAGTAGTATAGGACAGGGGGCCAACGAGCAGTACTTC. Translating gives CASSIGQGANEQYF.

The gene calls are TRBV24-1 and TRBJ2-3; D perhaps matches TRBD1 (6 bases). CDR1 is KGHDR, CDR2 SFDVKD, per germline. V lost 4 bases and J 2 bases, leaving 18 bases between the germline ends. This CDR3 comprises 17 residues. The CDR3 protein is CATSDSSQGWNTDTQYF. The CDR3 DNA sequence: TGTGCCACCAGTGACTCATCACAGGGATGGAACACAGATACGCAGTATTTT.

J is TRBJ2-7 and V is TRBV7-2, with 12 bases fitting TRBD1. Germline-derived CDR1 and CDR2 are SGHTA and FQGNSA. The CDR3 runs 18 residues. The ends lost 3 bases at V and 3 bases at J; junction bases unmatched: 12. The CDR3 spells CASSFPGTGGLYSYEQYF. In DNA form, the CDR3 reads TGTGCCAGCAGCTTTCCCGGGACAGGGGGCTTATATAGCTACGAGCAGTACTTC. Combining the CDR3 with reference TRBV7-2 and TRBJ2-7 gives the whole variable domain GAGVSQSPSNKVTEKGKDVELRCDPISGHTALYWYRQSLGQGLEFLIYFQGNSAPDKSGLPSDRFSAERTGGSVSTLTIQRTQQEDSAVYLCASSFPGTGGLYSYEQYFGPGTRLTVT.

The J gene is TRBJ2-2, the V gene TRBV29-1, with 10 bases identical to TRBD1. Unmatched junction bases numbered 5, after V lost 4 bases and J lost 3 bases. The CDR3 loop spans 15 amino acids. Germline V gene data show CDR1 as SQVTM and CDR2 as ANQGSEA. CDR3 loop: CSVARQGAYTGELFF. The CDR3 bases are TGCAGCGTTGCCCGACAGGGGGCTTACACCGGGGAGCTGTTTTTT.

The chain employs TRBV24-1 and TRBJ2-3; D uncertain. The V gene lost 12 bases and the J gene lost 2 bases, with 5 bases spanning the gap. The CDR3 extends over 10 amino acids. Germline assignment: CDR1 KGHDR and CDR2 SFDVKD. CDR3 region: CAGFTDTQYF. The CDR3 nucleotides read TGTGCCGGCTTCACAGATACGCAGTATTTT.

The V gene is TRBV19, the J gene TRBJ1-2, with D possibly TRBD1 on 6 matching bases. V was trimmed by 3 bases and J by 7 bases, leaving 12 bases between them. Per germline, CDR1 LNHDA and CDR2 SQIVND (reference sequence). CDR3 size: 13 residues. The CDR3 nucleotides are TGTGCCAGTAGTATTTGGGCAGGGGTTGGCTACACCTTC. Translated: CASSIWAGVGYTF. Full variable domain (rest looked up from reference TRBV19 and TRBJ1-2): DGGITQSPKYLFRKEGQNVTLSCEQNLNHDAMYWYRQDPGQGLRLIYYSQIVNDFQKGDIAEGYSVSREKKESFPLTVTSAQKNPTAFYLCASSIWAGVGYTFGSGTRLTVV.

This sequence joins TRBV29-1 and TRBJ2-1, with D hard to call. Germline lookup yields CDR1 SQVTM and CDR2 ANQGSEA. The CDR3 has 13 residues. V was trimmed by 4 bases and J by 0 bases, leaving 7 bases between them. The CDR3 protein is CSVGRSSYNEQFF. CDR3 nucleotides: TGCAGCGTTGGACGGAGCTCCTACAATGAGCAGTTCTTC.

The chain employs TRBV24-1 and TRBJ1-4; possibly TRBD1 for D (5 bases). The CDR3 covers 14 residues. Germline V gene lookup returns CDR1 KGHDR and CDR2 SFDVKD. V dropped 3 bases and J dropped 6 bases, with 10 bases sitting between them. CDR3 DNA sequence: TGTGCCACCAGTGATAGGACACGGGATGAAAAACTGTTTTTT. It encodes CATSDRTRDEKLFF.

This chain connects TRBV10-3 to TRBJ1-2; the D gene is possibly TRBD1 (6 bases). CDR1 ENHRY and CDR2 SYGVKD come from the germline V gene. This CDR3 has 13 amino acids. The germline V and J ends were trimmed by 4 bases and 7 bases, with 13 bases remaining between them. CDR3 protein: CAISGGGLGGYTF. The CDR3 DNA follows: TGTGCCATCAGTGGCGGGGGGCTCGGTGGCTACACCTTC.